This TCR beta chain appears in the sequencing data of a study of blood T cell repertoires in COVID-19. About the research overall: The United States, Italy and Spain were the sources of the acute and convalescent COVID-19 samples. PBMCs, B-cell-depleted T cells, or T cells provided the cDNA or gDNA that made up the material.

This CDR3 has 18 residues. V shed 5 bases, J shed 0 bases, and the junction held 7 bases outside the gene matches. Germline CDR1 is LNHDA and CDR2 is SQIVND (reference sequence). Original processing methods: Amplifying reference gene primers gave estimates of nucleated cell counts. Produced via immunoSEQ multiplex PCR; TCRdb's table is partial and in-frame only. The D gene and trimming were derived from the DNA, and the V and J assignments and clone size from that table. The repertoire holds tens of thousands of clones, with over 65% as singletons. The sequencing sample was made of peripheral blood. V usage is TRBV19 and J usage is TRBJ2-6; 10 nucleotides agree with TRBD1. The sequence derives from a man aged 45-60 years with active or convalescent COVID-19. The CDR3 protein is CASSAMGQGSSGANVLTF. The DNA for the CDR3 is TGTGCCAGTAGTGCTATGGGACAGGGGAGCTCTGGGGCCAACGTCCTGACTTTC.